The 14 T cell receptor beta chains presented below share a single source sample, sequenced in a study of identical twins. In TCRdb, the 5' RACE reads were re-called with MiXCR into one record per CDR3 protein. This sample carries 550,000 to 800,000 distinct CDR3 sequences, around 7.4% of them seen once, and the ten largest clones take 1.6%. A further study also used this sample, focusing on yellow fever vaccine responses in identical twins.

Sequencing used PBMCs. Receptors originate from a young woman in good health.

CDR3 residues: CASRAGETDTQYF. The CDR3 DNA reads as TGTGCCAGTCGGGCGGGAGAAACAGATACGCAGTATTTT. This sequence joins TRBV10-3 and TRBJ2-3; 7 nucleotides match TRBD2. The CDR3 runs 13 residues. Germline loops: CDR1 ENHRY, CDR2 SYGVKD. V shed 10 bases and J 3 bases; nucleotides not matched to a gene: 7.

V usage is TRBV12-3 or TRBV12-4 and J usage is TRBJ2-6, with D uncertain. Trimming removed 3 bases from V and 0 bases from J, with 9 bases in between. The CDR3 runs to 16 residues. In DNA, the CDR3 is TGTGCCAGCAGTTTCCCCCTCTACTCTGGGGCCAACGTCCTGACTTTC. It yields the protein CASSFPLYSGANVLTF.

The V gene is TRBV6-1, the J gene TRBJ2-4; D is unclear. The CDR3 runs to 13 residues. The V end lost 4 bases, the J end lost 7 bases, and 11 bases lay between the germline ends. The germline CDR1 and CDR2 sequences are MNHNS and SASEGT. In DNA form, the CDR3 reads TGTGCCAGCAGTGGATCCAACGGGAACATTCAGTACTTC. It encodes CASSGSNGNIQYF.

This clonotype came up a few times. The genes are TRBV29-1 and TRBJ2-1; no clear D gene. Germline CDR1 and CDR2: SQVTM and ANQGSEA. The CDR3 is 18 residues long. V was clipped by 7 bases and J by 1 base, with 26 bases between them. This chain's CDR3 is CSALNALGRGQSYNEQFF. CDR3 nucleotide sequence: TGCAGCGCCCTTAACGCACTCGGGCGCGGTCAATCCTACAATGAGCAGTTCTTC.

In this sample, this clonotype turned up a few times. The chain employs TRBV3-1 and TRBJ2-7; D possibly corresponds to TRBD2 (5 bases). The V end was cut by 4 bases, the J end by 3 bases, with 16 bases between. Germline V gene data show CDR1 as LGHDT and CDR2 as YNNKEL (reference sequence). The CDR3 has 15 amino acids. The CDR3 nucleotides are TGTGCCAGCAGCCCAACCGGGGAGATATGCTACGAGCAGTACGTC. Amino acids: CASSPTGEICYEQYV.

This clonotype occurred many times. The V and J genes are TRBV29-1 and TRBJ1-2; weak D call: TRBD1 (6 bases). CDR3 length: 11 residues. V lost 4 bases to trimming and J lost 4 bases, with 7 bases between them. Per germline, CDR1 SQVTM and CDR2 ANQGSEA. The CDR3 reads CSVAGVYGYTF. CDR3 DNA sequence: TGCAGCGTTGCAGGGGTCTATGGCTACACCTTC.

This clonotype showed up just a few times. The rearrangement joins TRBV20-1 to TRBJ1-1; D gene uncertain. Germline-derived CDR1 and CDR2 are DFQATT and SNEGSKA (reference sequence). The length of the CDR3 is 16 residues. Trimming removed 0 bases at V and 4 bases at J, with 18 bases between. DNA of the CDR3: TGCAGTGCTAGAGATCCAGGTTGGCCTTACGCCACTGAAGCTTTCTTT. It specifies CSARDPGWPYATEAFF.

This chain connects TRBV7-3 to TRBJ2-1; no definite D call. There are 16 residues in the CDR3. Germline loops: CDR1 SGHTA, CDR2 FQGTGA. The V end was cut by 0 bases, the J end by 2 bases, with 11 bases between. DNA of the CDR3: TGTGCCAGCAGCTTAACGTTGGCTAGGGCCTACAATGAGCAGTTCTTC. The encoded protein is CASSLTLARAYNEQFF.

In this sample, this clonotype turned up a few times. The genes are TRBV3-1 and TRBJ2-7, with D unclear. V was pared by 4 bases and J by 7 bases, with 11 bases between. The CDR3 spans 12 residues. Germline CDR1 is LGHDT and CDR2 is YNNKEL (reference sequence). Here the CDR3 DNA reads TGTGCCAGCAGCCTCCGTCCCGAGGAGCAGTACTTC. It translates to CASSLRPEEQYF.

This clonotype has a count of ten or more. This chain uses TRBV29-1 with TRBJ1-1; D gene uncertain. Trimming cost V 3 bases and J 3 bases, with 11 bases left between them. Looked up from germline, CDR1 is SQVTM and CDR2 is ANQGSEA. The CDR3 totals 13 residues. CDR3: CSVEGGMDTEAFF. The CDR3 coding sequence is TGCAGCGTTGAGGGAGGTATGGACACTGAAGCTTTCTTT.

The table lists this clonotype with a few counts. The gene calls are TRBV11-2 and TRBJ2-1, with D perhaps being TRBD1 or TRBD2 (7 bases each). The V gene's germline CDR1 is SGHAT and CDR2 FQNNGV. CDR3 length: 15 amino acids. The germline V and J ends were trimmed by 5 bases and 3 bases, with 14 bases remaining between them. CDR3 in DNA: TGTGCCAGCAGCACCAGGGGGGGCCTCTACAATGAGCAGTTCTTC. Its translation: CASSTRGGLYNEQFF.

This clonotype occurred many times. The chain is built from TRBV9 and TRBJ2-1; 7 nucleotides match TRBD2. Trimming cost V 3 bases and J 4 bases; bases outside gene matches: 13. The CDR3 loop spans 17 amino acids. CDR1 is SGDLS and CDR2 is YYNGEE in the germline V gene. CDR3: CASSADPLAGRYNEQFF. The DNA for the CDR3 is TGTGCCAGCAGCGCAGATCCTTTAGCGGGCAGGTACAATGAGCAGTTCTTC. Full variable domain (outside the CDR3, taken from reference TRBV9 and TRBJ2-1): DSGVTQTPKHLITATGQRVTLRCSPRSGDLSVYWYQQSLDQGLQFLIQYYNGEERAKGNILERFSAQQFPDLHSELNLSSLELGDSALYFCASSADPLAGRYNEQFFGPGTRLTVL.

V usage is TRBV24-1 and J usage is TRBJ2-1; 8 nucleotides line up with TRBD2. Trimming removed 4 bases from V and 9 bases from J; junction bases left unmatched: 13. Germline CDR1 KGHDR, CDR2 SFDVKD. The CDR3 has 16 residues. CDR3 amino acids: CATSDTSRGEFGEQFF. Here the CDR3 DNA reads TGTGCCACCAGTGACACTTCGCGGGGGGAGTTTGGTGAGCAGTTCTTC.

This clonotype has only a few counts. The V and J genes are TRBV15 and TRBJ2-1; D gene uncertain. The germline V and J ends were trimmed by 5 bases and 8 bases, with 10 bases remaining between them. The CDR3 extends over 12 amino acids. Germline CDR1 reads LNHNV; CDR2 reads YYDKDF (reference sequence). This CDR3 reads CATSFVGDEQFF. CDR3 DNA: TGTGCCACCAGCTTCGTGGGTGATGAGCAGTTCTTC.